Here is one T cell receptor (beta chain) with its context. PCR used 60 Vbeta primers and 13 Jbeta primers. Clones were read by immunoSEQ multiplex PCR, and TCRdb kept only the in-frame ones, dropping some. The sample shows 200,000 to 250,000 clones, 82% of them seen only once. This sample was included in a study of cytomegalovirus exposure and HLA in healthy donors. Input material: PBMCs. This TCR was recovered from a woman aged 40-49 years in good health and CMV-seropositive.

CDR3 sequence reads: CAIATDIYNSPLHF. The DNA of the CDR3 is TGTGCCATCGCGACAGATATCTATAATTCACCCCTCCACTTT. The genes are TRBV10-3 and TRBJ1-6, with D perhaps TRBD1 (5 bases). Germline lookup yields CDR1 ENHRY and CDR2 SYGVKD. This CDR3 has 14 residues. Deletions cut 8 bases from V and 3 bases from J, with 11 bases between.